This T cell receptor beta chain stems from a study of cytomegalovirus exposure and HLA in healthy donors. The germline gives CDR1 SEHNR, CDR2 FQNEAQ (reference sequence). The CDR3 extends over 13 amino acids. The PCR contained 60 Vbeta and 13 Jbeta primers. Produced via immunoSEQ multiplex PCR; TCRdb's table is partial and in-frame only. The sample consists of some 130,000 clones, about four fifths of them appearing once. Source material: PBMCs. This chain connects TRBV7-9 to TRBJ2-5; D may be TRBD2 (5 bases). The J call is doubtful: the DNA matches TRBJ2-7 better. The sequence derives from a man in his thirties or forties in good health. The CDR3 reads CASTRERVYEQYF. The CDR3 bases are TGTGCCAGCACCCGCGAGAGGGTCTACGAGCAGTACTTC.